This T cell receptor beta chain was identified in a study of T cells in Graves' hyperthyroidism and ophthalmopathy. General study results and limits: Among clonotypes expanded in thyroid above 0.001, most were also found in blood.

Turning to this clonotype: Antigen specificity is unknown.

The study excluded patients with uncontrolled infection, other autoimmune disease, pregnancy or lactation. CDR1 is SGHTA, CDR2 FQGNSA, per germline. The trim removed 4 bases at V and 7 bases at J, leaving 10 bases unmatched. This CDR3 has 16 residues. There were TCR beta CDR3 regions amplified from RNA transcripts. When the TCR CDR3 underwent first-round RT-PCR, the HTBI primer set was used. One entry per CDR3 protein results from TCRdb running MiXCR on the multiplex PCR reads. The sample holds about 350,000 distinct CDR3 sequences, approximately 15% seen once. The chain carries TRBV7-2 and TRBJ2-7; TRBD2 matches at 13 bases. Sequenced sample: blood. This TCR was sampled from a woman in her thirties with Graves' hyperthyroidism. CDR3 protein: CASSSTGTSGVNEQYF. The DNA for the CDR3 is TGTGCCAGCAGCTCGACAGGGACTAGCGGGGTTAATGAGCAGTACTTC.